The T cell receptor (beta chain) under discussion was sequenced for a study of T cell repertoires in cytomegalovirus infection. Overall study context: In public TCR beta signatures, there were indications of both CMV infection and matching HLA type. Study findings and constraints: Frequencies of public TCR beta families were cumulated, and this identified carriers of CMV plus the relevant HLA. Across the ex vivo response, the dominant clonotypes were HLA-C-restricted CMV-specific TCR beta clonotypes.

Comment on this clonotype: As yet, its antigen is unknown.

Each CDR3 protein gets one entry after TCRdb re-called the reads with MiXCR. The sample gives 250,000 to 300,000 distinct CDR3 sequences, over 15% of which show up once; roughly 45% is in the top ten. The CDR3 is made up of 14 amino acids. Trimming removed 2 bases at V and 1 base at J, with 9 bases between. Germline loops: CDR1 MGHRA, CDR2 YSYEKL. The sample comprised CD8+ T cells from PBMCs. This rearrangement joins TRBV4-1 to TRBJ2-7, with a possible D match to TRBD1 (6 bases). This TCR derives from a human donor in good health (CMV status not recorded). Some clones in this sample may be carry-over from other donors' samples. CDR3: CASSQRTGSYEQYF. The CDR3 bases are TGCGCCAGCAGCCAACGAACAGGGTCCTACGAGCAGTACTTC.